The 8 T cell receptor beta chains below all came from one sample that was sequenced in a study of blood T cell repertoires in COVID-19. Sequencing used immunoSEQ multiplex PCR; TCRdb keeps in-frame clones, though not all of them. The sample shows more than 150,000 clones, roughly 76% of them seen only once. The sample consisted of peripheral blood. The receptors here all came from a woman of 80 years or more with COVID-19, enrolled during active disease.

V gene TRBV2 combines with J gene TRBJ2-2; 7 bases fit TRBD1. V trimming: 6 bases; J trimming: 2 bases; junction bases outside the gene matches: 3. This CDR3 is built from 14 residues. The V gene's germline CDR1 is SNHLY and CDR2 FYNNEI. CDR3 amino acids: CASSWDRNTGELFF. The CDR3, as DNA: TGTGCCAGCAGCTGGGACAGAAACACCGGGGAGCTGTTTTTT.

In this sample, this clone turned up once. CDR3 residues: CASRGQGGSEQYF. CDR3 sequence (DNA): TGTGCCAGCAGGGGGCAGGGAGGAAGCGAGCAGTACTTC. The rearrangement uses TRBV2 and TRBJ2-7; maybe TRBD2 (6 bases). In germline, CDR1 is SNHLY, CDR2 FYNNEI. The CDR3 has 13 residues. V lost 6 bases to trimming and J lost 6 bases, with 15 bases between them. The full variable domain, with the rest looked up from reference TRBV2 and TRBJ2-7, is EPEVTQTPSHQVTQMGQEVILRCVPISNHLYFYWYRQILGQKVEFLVSFYNNEISEKSEIFDDQFSVERPDGSNFTLKIRSTKLEDSAMYFCASRGQGGSEQYFGPGTRLTVT.

The rearrangement links TRBV28 to TRBJ1-2; 9 positions agree with TRBD1. This CDR3 is built from 17 residues. Trimming at V came to 2 bases and at J to 3 bases, leaving 10 bases not matched to a gene. Germline V gene data show CDR1 as MDHEN and CDR2 as SYDVKM. The CDR3 coding sequence is TGTGCCAGCAGTTTACCCGAATTACAGGGGGCCTACTATGGCTACACCTTC. As protein: CASSLPELQGAYYGYTF.

The V call is TRBV12-2, the J call TRBJ1-5; the table's D call, TRBD1, was not checked against the DNA. TRBV12-2 is noted as a pseudogene. The CDR3 has 13 residues. The CDR3 DNA reads as TGTGCAGGTCCTGGACAGAGCAATCAGCCCCAGCATTTT. Translating it yields CAGPGQSNQPQHF.

The rearrangement uses TRBV4-1 and TRBJ1-6; D is perhaps TRBD1 (6 bases). Germline V gene data show CDR1 as MGHRA and CDR2 as YSYEKL. CDR3 length equals 15 residues. V was shortened by 0 bases and J by 5 bases, with 8 bases between the two germline ends. The CDR3 bases are TGCGCCAGCAGCCAAGAACACAGGGATAATTCACCCCTCCACTTT. Its protein product is CASSQEHRDNSPLHF.

V is TRBV7-9 and J is TRBJ1-1, with D unresolved. The CDR3 spans 11 residues. Germline loops: CDR1 SEHNR, CDR2 FQNEAQ (reference sequence). V gave up 3 bases and J gave up 11 bases, with 10 bases separating them. CDR3 protein: CASSFGHGAFF. The CDR3 DNA sequence: TGTGCCAGCAGCTTTGGCCACGGGGCTTTCTTT. The full variable domain, its missing parts supplied by reference TRBV7-9 and TRBJ1-1, is DTGVSQNPRHKITKRGQNVTFRCDPISEHNRLYWYRQTLGQGPEFLTYFQNEAQLEKSRLLSDRFSAERPKGSFSTLEIQRTEQGDSAMYLCASSFGHGAFFGQGTRLTVV.

The J gene is TRBJ1-5, the V gene TRBV15; D is unclear. From germline, CDR1 is LNHNV and CDR2 YYDKDF (reference sequence). There are 12 residues in the CDR3. Between the trimmed V and J ends, which lost 0 bases and 5 bases, there was a span of 2 bases. Here the CDR3 DNA reads TGTGCCACCAGCAGAGACTATCAGCCCCAGCATTTT. Its translation is CATSRDYQPQHF.

The gene calls are TRBV7-8 and TRBJ2-7; no firm D call. Looked up from germline, CDR1 is SGHVS and CDR2 is FQNEAQ. There are 14 residues in the CDR3. V lost 1 base to trimming and J lost 2 bases, with 9 bases between them. This CDR3 reads CASSLVTETYEQYF. The CDR3 DNA follows: TGTGCCAGCAGCTTAGTTACAGAAACCTACGAGCAGTACTTC.